The 18 T cell receptor beta chains below come from one sample, sequenced in a study of CD8 T cells in Susac syndrome. Reverse transcription of roughly 0.45 to 1 ug RNA used random hexamers. MiXCR, run by TCRdb on the immunoSEQ multiplex PCR reads, gives a single entry per CDR3 protein. The sample contains about 130,000 distinct CDR3 sequences, 90% to 95% of which appear only once. The sequenced sample was CD8+ T cells from PBMCs. These receptors were taken from a human donor with Susac syndrome.

This rearrangement joins TRBV4-3 to TRBJ2-2, with a possible D match to TRBD1 (5 bases). This CDR3 region has 18 residues. V dropped 0 bases and J dropped 1 base, with 15 bases sitting between them. The germline CDR1 and CDR2 sequences are LGHNA and YSLEER. The CDR3 DNA follows: TGCGCCAGCAGCCAAGATCATGCGGCAGGGATGAACACCGGGGAGCTGTTTTTT. Amino acids: CASSQDHAAGMNTGELFF.

V and J are TRBV5-6 and TRBJ2-7; tentatively, D is TRBD1 (6 bases). Germline V gene data show CDR1 as SGHDT and CDR2 as YYEEEE. This CDR3 has 13 residues. V was shortened by 6 bases and J by 0 bases, with 10 bases between the two germline ends. CDR3 bases: TGTGCCAGCACCCTACAGGGCTCCTACGAGCAGTACTTC. This gives the protein CASTLQGSYEQYF.

The gene calls are TRBV3-1 and TRBJ2-7; perhaps D is TRBD1 or TRBD2 (5 bases each). This CDR3 spans 16 amino acids. With 2 bases removed from V and 2 bases from J, the gap between germline ends came to 16 bases. Per the germline V gene, CDR1 is LGHDT and CDR2 is YNNKEL (reference sequence). The CDR3 loop is CASSQTTGRAPYEQYF. The CDR3 DNA is TGTGCCAGCAGCCAAACGACGGGACGGGCGCCCTACGAGCAGTACTTC.

V usage is TRBV4-1 and J usage is TRBJ1-5; D is undetermined. CDR3 length: 17 amino acids. Germline assignment: CDR1 MGHRA and CDR2 YSYEKL. V was pared by 0 bases and J by 3 bases, with 15 bases between. CDR3 amino acids: CASSQDYYNFYNQPQHF. Here the CDR3 DNA reads TGCGCCAGCAGCCAAGACTACTATAACTTCTACAATCAGCCCCAGCATTTT.

The chain has TRBV27 and TRBJ1-2, with a tentative D call TRBD1 (6 bases). The V end lost 3 bases, the J end lost 5 bases, and 13 bases lay between the germline ends. The germline gives CDR1 MNHEY, CDR2 SMNVEV (reference sequence). The CDR3 is 14 residues long. The CDR3 bases are TGTGCCAGCAGTTTTGGGGGGCGAGAGTATGGCTACACCTTC. Encoded protein: CASSFGGREYGYTF.

This sequence joins TRBV6-5 and TRBJ1-6, with a weak D call TRBD1 (6 bases). Germline V CDR1 and CDR2: MNHEY, SVGAGI. V gave up 0 bases and J gave up 8 bases, with 20 bases separating them. The CDR3 extends over 18 amino acids. CDR3 residues: CASSYSRYTGQRDSPLHF. The CDR3 coding sequence is TGTGCCAGCAGTTACTCTAGGTATACCGGACAGAGAGATTCACCCCTCCACTTT.

The V gene is TRBV7-9, the J gene TRBJ2-3, with D possibly matching TRBD1 (5 bases). The CDR3 runs 15 residues. CDR1 and CDR2 from the germline V gene are SEHNR and FQNEAQ (reference sequence). V lost 4 bases and J lost 0, with 11 bases in between. CDR3 coding DNA: TGTGCCAGCAGCTCCGACAGTTTTAGCACAGATACGCAGTATTTT. It specifies CASSSDSFSTDTQYF.

This clonotype appeared a single time. V is TRBV12-3 or TRBV12-4 and J is TRBJ1-4; D is unresolved. The CDR3 is made up of 15 amino acids. V lost 6 bases to trimming and J lost 0 bases, with 11 bases between them. The chain's CDR3 is CASRTQTATNEKLFF. The CDR3 region has the DNA TGTGCCAGCAGGACCCAGACGGCAACTAATGAAAAACTGTTTTTT.

This rearrangement joins TRBV6-4 to TRBJ2-3; D perhaps matches TRBD2 (5 bases). Germline lookup yields CDR1 MRHNA and CDR2 SNTAGT. The CDR3 sequence is 15 residues long. V shed 4 bases and J shed 4 bases, with 15 bases lying between them. The CDR3 reads CASSGNGGAADTQYF. The CDR3 DNA reads as TGTGCCAGCAGTGGAAACGGCGGAGCGGCAGATACGCAGTATTTT.

This chain uses TRBV20-1 with TRBJ2-1; TRBD2 agrees at 11 bases. V lost 5 bases to trimming and J lost 8 bases; unmatched junction nucleotides: 14. Germline-derived CDR1 and CDR2 are DFQATT and SNEGSKA (reference sequence). The CDR3 length is 16 residues. CDR3 nucleotide sequence: TGCAGTGCTCTACCGGGACTAGCGGACTCAAGCGATGAGCAGTTCTTC. Its translation is CSALPGLADSSDEQFF.

The chain uses TRBV7-8 and TRBJ2-2; D is undetermined. The CDR3 covers 14 residues. Germline assignment: CDR1 SGHVS and CDR2 FQNEAQ. V was cut by 5 bases and J by 1 base, with 8 bases left in between. This chain's CDR3 is CASSPWGNTGELFF. The CDR3 DNA follows: TGTGCCAGCAGCCCTTGGGGGAACACCGGGGAGCTGTTTTTT.

This chain joins TRBV21-1 and TRBJ2-7; no DNA check was done on the table's D call, TRBD2. TRBV21-1 is a known pseudogene. CDR3 length equals 17 residues. The CDR3, as DNA: TGTGCCAGCAGCCCATACCGACTAGCGGGATCTAACTACGAGCAGTACTTC. It encodes CASSPYRLAGSNYEQYF.

The chain has TRBV5-4 and TRBJ1-3, with unresolved D. CDR1 SGHNT and CDR2 YYREEE come from the germline V gene (reference sequence). V dropped 4 bases and J dropped 4 bases, with 6 bases sitting between them. This CDR3 spans 12 amino acids. In nucleotides, the CDR3 is TGTGCCAGCAGCCCCGGAGGAAACACCATATATTTT. Amino acid sequence: CASSPGGNTIYF.

The chain couples TRBV4-1 to TRBJ1-5; D perhaps matches TRBD1 (6 bases). CDR1 is MGHRA and CDR2 is YSYEKL in the germline V gene. The CDR3 is 16 residues long. The V and J ends lost 1 base and 4 bases respectively, with 14 bases between them. The CDR3, as DNA: TGCGCCAGCAGCCAAGTGGGGGGGGCACCGAATCAGCCCCAGCATTTT. Protein: CASSQVGGAPNQPQHF.

The sample holds a few counts of this clonotype. The chain has TRBV6-1 and TRBJ2-7, with TRBD2 matching 10 bases. CDR1 is MNHNS and CDR2 is SASEGT in the germline V gene. The CDR3 consists of 15 residues. Trimming at V came to 7 bases and at J to 3 bases, leaving 9 bases not matched to a gene. DNA for the CDR3: TGTGCCAGCACTCGCGAGGCTAGCGGGGGCTACGAGCAGTACTTC. It specifies CASTREASGGYEQYF.

CDR3 amino acids: CASSLAGGPYGYTF. Here the CDR3 DNA reads TGCGCCAGCAGCTTGGCCGGGGGGCCCTATGGCTACACCTTC. The V and J genes are TRBV5-1 and TRBJ1-2, with D tentatively TRBD1 (6 bases). The V end was cut by 0 bases, the J end by 4 bases, with 10 bases between. Per the germline V gene, CDR1 is SGHRS and CDR2 is YFSETQ. The CDR3 spans 14 residues.

The CDR3 DNA sequence: TGCAGCGTTGAAGCCAGTTCCTACGAGCAGTACTTC. Translation gives CSVEASSYEQYF. The chain recombines TRBV29-1 with TRBJ2-7; D gene unclear. Germline V gives CDR1 SQVTM, CDR2 ANQGSEA. This CDR3 comprises 12 residues. The V end was cut by 1 base, the J end by 1 base, with 5 bases between.

The rearrangement links TRBV27 to TRBJ2-7; D possibly matches TRBD1 or TRBD2 (6 bases each). Trimming left V 4 bases short and J 3 bases short, with 13 bases between. CDR1 is MNHEY, CDR2 SMNVEV, per germline (reference sequence). This CDR3 is built from 14 residues. CDR3 sequence: CASSSTGALYEQYF. Here the CDR3 DNA reads TGTGCCAGCAGTTCGACGGGGGCCCTCTACGAGCAGTACTTC.